This is a list of T cell receptor beta chains from one sample in a study of blood T cell repertoires in COVID-19. Measured with immunoSEQ multiplex PCR; TCRdb has only the in-frame clones, and not every one. The sample includes 40,000 to 55,000 clones, about 81% of them seen just once. Sample: peripheral blood. Source of these receptors: a human donor with acute or convalescent COVID-19. The donor label of this sample is uncertain. CDR3s include the opening cysteine and the closing phenylalanine or tryptophan. The order of the fields is CDR3 length, V gene, clone size, J gene, D gene, CDR3 protein, CDR3 DNA. The D gene is left open where the match is weak. The size entry is marked missing in some rows and otherwise reads once, few, many or a size class.

13,TRBV6-5,.,TRBJ2-5,TRBD2,CASSTGTIETQYF,TGTGCCAGCAGCACCGGGACTATAGAGACCCAGTACTTC
15,TRBV4-3,.,TRBJ2-2,TRBD1,CASSPGTGFPGELFF,TGCGCCAGCAGCCCCGGGACAGGGTTCCCCGGGGAGCTGTTTTTT
15,TRBV19,once,TRBJ2-3,TRBD1,CASSPQGTHTDTQYF,TGTGCCAGTAGCCCACAGGGGACACACACAGATACGCAGTATTTT
16,TRBV27,.,TRBJ2-1,TRBD2,CASTRAGGSSYNEQFF,TGTGCCAGCACTCGAGCCGGGGGGAGCTCCTACAATGAGCAGTTCTTC
14,TRBV6-1,.,TRBJ1-1,TRBD1,CASSDGQEDTEAFF,TGTGCCAGCAGTGACGGACAGGAAGACACTGAAGCTTTCTTT
16,TRBV7-8,.,TRBJ2-4,TRBD2,CASSASSGRAQNIQYF,TGTGCCAGCAGCGCGTCTAGCGGGAGGGCCCAAAACATTCAGTACTTC
15,TRBV28,.,TRBJ1-5,.,CASSSMGPPGRPQHF,TGTGCCAGCAGTTCTATGGGCCCCCCGGGGAGGCCCCAGCATTTT
17,TRBV27,.,TRBJ1-2,TRBD1,CASSRSGTGFSNYGYTF,TGTGCCAGCAGTCGATCCGGGACAGGGTTTTCTAACTATGGCTACACCTTC
15,TRBV28,.,TRBJ1-4,.,CASSNYRATNEKLFF,TGTGCCAGCAGTAACTACAGGGCAACTAATGAAAAACTGTTTTTT
15,TRBV30,once,TRBJ1-2,TRBD1,CACGTGGDSHYGYTF,TGTGCCTGCGGGACAGGGGGCGATTCTCACTATGGCTACACCTTC
16,TRBV2,.,TRBJ2-3,TRBD2,CASKGWTSGTADTQYF,TGTGCCAGCAAGGGTTGGACTAGCGGGACGGCCGATACGCAGTATTTT